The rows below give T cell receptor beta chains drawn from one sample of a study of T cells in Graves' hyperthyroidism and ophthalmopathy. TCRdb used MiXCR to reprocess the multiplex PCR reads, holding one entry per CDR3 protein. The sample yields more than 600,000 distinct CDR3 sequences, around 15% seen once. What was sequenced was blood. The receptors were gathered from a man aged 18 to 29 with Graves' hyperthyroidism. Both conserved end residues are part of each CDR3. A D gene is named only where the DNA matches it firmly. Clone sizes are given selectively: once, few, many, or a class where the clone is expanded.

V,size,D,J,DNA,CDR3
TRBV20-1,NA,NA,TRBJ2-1,TGCAGTGCTAGAGACAGGACCGTTCCTTACAATGAGCAGTTCTTC,CSARDRTVPYNEQFF
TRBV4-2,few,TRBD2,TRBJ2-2,TGTGCCAGCAGCCCGGGGGTAGCGGGAGAGGATGTCGGGGAGCTGTTTTTT,CASSPGVAGEDVGELFF
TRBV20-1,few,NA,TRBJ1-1,TGCAGTGCTAGAAAGGGTGCTCAGAACACTGAAGCTTTCTTT,CSARKGAQNTEAFF
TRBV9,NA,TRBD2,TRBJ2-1,TGTGCCAGCAGCTTTGGGACTAGCGGCTCCTACAATGAGCAGTTCTTC,CASSFGTSGSYNEQFF
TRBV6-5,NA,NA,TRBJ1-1,TGTGCCAGCATTTTACTCGCCGGTGGCACTGAAGCTTTCTTT,CASILLAGGTEAFF
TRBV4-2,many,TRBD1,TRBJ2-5,TGTGCCAGCAGCCGTTGGGACAGTCAAGAGACCCAGTACTTC,CASSRWDSQETQYF
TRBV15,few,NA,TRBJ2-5,TGTGCCACCAGCAGAGGGGGGGCGCCTGAGACCCAGTACTTC,CATSRGGAPETQYF
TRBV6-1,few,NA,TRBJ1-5,TGTGCCAGCAGTAAACGGAGTTCATTTCAGCCCCAGCATTTT,CASSKRSSFQPQHF
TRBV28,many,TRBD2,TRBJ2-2,TGTGCCAGCAGTTCAGGACTAGCGTTGGCCGGGGAGCTGTTTTTT,CASSSGLALAGELFF
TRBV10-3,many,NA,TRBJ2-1,TGTGCCATCGGTAGCGCATCCAATGAGCAGTTCTTC,CAIGSASNEQFF
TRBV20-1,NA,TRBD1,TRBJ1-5,TGCAGTGCTGCCCCCGGGACAGCTAATCAGCCCCAGCATTTT,CSAAPGTANQPQHF
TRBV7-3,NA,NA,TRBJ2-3,TGTGCCAGCAGCTTACAGGGCATCTCTAGGAGAGATACGCAGTATTTT,CASSLQGISRRDTQYF
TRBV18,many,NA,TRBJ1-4,TGTGCCAGCTCACCAGTCCGGGGAAAACTGTTTTTT,CASSPVRGKLFF
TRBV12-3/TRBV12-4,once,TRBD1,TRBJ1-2,TGTGCCAGCAGTTTAGTACAGCAGGGGGGCTTCACCTTC,CASSLVQQGGFTF
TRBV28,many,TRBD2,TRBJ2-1,TGTGCCAGCAGCCCTTGGGGGGGTGAGCAGTTCTTC,CASSPWGGEQFF
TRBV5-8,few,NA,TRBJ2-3,TGTGCCAGCAGCTTCAGGGGAGGGTCAGATACGCAGTATTTT,CASSFRGGSDTQYF
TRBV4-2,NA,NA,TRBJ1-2,TGTGCCAGCAGCCAAAGACTTTTAGAGGGGATCTCTGGCTACACCTTC,CASSQRLLEGISGYTF
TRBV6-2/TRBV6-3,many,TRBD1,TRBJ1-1,TGTGCCAGCAGCCAACAGGGGCCCACTGAAGCTTTCTTT,CASSQQGPTEAFF
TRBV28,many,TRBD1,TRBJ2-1,TGTGCCAGCAGTTCTGAACAGGGGTTGGATGAGCAGTTCTTC,CASSSEQGLDEQFF
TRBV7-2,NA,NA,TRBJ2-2,TGTGCCAGCAGCCGCATTTTTACAGGGCCGAACCCCGGGGAGCTGTTTTTT,CASSRIFTGPNPGELFF
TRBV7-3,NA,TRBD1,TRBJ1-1,TGTGCCAGCAGGGAAGACAGGGCCACTGAAGCTTTCTTT,CASREDRATEAFF
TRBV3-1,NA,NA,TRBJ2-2,TGTGCCAGCAGCTTTTGGAACACCGGGGAGCTGCTTTTT,CASSFWNTGELLF
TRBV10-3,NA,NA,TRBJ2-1,TGTGCCATCAGTGAGCCTCATGGGGCCACCTACAATGAGCAGTTCTTC,CAISEPHGATYNEQFF
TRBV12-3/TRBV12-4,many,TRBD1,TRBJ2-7,TGTGCCAGCAGTTTTTCCGAACACCGGGACAGGGGGCTTTACGAGCAGTACTTC,CASSFSEHRDRGLYEQYF
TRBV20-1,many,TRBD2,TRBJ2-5,TGCAGTGCTAGAGATTTAGCGGGAGGGCGGCGAGGGGAGACCCAGTACTTC,CSARDLAGGRRGETQYF
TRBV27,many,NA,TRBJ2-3,TGTGCCAGCAGTTTATATCCAGGGTCAACAGATACGCAGTATTTT,CASSLYPGSTDTQYF
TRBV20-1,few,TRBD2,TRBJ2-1,TGCAGTGCTCGGACTAGCGGGAGGGTGTCCTACAATGAGCAGTTCTTC,CSARTSGRVSYNEQFF
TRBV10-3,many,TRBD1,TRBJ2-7,TGTGCCATCAGTGGGGACAGGGGAGCCACCGAGCAGTACTTC,CAISGDRGATEQYF
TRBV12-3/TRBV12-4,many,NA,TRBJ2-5,TGTGCCAGCAGTTGGGGGCAGGGACAAGAGACCCAGTACTTC,CASSWGQGQETQYF
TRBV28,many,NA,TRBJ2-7,TGTGCCAGCAGTTCCCATCCTCCGGTCCAGGGAGACTACGAGCAGTACTTC,CASSSHPPVQGDYEQYF
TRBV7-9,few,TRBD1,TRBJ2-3,TGTGCCAGCAGCCCCGGGACAGGGACTCTAGATACGCAGTATTTT,CASSPGTGTLDTQYF
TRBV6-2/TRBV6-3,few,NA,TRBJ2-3,TGTGCCAGCAGTTACTCAGTGGCGGATCCTAACACAGATACGCAGTATTTT,CASSYSVADPNTDTQYF
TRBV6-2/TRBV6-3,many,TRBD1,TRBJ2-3,TGTGCCAGCAGTTACTCCAGATCAACAGGGGCTTTTACGGCAGATACGCAGTATTTT,CASSYSRSTGAFTADTQYF
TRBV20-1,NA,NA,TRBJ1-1,TGCAGTGCTAGAGTGGGGGGAAGTAAGACTGAAGCTTTCTTT,CSARVGGSKTEAFF
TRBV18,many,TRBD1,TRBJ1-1,TGTGCCAGCTCACTGGGACAGACCCTGAACACTGAAGCTTTCTTT,CASSLGQTLNTEAFF
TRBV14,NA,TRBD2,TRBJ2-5,TGTGCCAGCAGCCAAGATGGGAAACTAGCGGGACAAGAGACCCAGTACTTC,CASSQDGKLAGQETQYF
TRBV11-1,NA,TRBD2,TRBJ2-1,TGCGCCAGCAGCTCGTACGATACTAGCGGGAGGGCGAATGAGCAGTTCTTC,CASSSYDTSGRANEQFF
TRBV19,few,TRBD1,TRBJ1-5,TGTGCCGGCACCCAGGGACAGCCAAATCAGCCCCAGCATTTT,CAGTQGQPNQPQHF
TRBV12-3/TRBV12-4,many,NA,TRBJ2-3,TGTGCCAGCAGTTTATTCGCTAGCGTGGGGGTCGAGTATTTT,CASSLFASVGVEYF
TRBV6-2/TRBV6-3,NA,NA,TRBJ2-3,TGTGCCAGCAGTTACGGGTGTGAGGAGAGAGATACGCAGTATTTT,CASSYGCEERDTQYF
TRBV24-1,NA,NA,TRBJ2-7,TGTGCCACCAGTGATTTGGGCGGCTACGAGCAGTACTTC,CATSDLGGYEQYF
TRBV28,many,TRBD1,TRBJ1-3,TGTGCCAGCAGCCCCGGGACAGCCTCTGGAAACACCATATATTTT,CASSPGTASGNTIYF
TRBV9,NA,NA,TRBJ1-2,TGTGCCAGCAGCGTAGGAACAGGAGGGAATGGCTACACCTTC,CASSVGTGGNGYTF
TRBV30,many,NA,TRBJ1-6,TGTGCCTGGGGGGGACACTATAATTCACCCCTCCACTTT,CAWGGHYNSPLHF
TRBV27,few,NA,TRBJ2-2,TGTGCCAGCAGTTTATTGACAGGGAACACCGGGGAGCTGTTTTTT,CASSLLTGNTGELFF
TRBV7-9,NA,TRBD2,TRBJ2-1,TGTGCCAGCAGCTCGACTTCGGGACTAGCGTTATACAATGAGCAGTTCTTC,CASSSTSGLALYNEQFF
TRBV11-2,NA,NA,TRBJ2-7,TGTGCCAGCAGCTCCCCCCTGAGAGTCCGCGAGCAGTACTTC,CASSSPLRVREQYF
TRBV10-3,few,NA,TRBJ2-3,TGTGCCATCACCTCTACATCCACAGATACGCAGTATTTT,CAITSTSTDTQYF
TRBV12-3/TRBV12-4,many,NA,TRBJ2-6,TGTGCCAGCAGTTTGGAGGGACAGTACCTTCGCATGGCCAACGTCCTGACTTTC,CASSLEGQYLRMANVLTF
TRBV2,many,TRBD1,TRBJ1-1,TGTGCCAGCAGTGAAGATGGGACAGGGACCCTGGGCACTGAAGCTTTCTTT,CASSEDGTGTLGTEAFF
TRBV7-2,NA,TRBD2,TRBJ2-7,TGTGCCAGCAGCTTATCGGCGGGAGGGCCGTTGCAGTACGAGCAGTACTTC,CASSLSAGGPLQYEQYF
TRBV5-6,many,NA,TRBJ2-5,TGTGCCAGCAGCTTTCGGCCCACGCTCCAAGAGACCCAGTACTTC,CASSFRPTLQETQYF
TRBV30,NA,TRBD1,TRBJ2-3,TGTGCCTGGAGTGGACAGGGGGAAACAGATACGCAGTATTTT,CAWSGQGETDTQYF
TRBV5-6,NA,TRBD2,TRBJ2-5,TGTGCCAGCCGAGGCAGTCACGCGGGAGAAGGAGAGACCCAGTACTTC,CASRGSHAGEGETQYF
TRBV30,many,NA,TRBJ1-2,TGTGCCTGGAGGGGGATCGAGAGTACAGGCTACACCTTC,CAWRGIESTGYTF
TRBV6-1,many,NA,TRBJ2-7,TGTGCCAGCAGTATCCGGGACGGGAACTACGAGCAGTACTTC,CASSIRDGNYEQYF
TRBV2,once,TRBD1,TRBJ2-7,TGTGCCAGCAGTGAAGCGGGTCCCGGGACAGGGTCCTACGAGCAGTACTTC,CASSEAGPGTGSYEQYF
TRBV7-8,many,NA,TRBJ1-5,TGTGCCAGCAGCCGGACATCAATTGATCAGCCCCAGCATTTT,CASSRTSIDQPQHF
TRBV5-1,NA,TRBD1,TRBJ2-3,TGCGCCACCAAGGCGGGGACAGGGGTGTGGGGCACAGATACGCAGTATTTT,CATKAGTGVWGTDTQYF
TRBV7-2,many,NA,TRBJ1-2,TGTGCCAGCAGCTTAGCACAGGTCCATGGCTACACCTTC,CASSLAQVHGYTF